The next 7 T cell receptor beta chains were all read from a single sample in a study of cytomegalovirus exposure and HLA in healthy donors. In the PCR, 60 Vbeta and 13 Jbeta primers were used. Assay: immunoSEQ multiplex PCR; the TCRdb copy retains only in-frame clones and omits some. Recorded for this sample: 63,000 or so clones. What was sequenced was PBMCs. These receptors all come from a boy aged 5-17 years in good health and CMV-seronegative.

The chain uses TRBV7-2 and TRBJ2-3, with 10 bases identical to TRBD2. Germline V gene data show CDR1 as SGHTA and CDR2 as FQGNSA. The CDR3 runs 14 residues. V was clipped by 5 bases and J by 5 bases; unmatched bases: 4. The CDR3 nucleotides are TGTGCCAGCAGCCCCGGACTAGCGGTAGATACGCAGTATTTT. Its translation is CASSPGLAVDTQYF.

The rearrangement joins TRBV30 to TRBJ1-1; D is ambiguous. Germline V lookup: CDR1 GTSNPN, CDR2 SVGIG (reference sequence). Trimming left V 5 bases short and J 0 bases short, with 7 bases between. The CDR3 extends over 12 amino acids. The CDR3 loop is CAWGPMNTEAFF. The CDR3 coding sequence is TGTGCCTGGGGCCCAATGAACACTGAAGCTTTCTTT.

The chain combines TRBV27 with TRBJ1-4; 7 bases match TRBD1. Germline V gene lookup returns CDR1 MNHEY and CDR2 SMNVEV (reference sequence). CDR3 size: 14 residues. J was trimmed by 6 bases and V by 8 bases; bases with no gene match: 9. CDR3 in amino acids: CASQAGQDHEKLFF. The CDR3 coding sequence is TGTGCCAGCCAGGCAGGACAGGACCATGAAAAACTGTTTTTT. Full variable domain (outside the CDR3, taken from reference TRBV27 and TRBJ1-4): EAQVTQNPRYLITVTGKKLTVTCSQNMNHEYMSWYRQDPGLGLRQIYYSMNVEVTDKGDVPEGYKVSRKEKRNFPLILESPSPNQTSLYFCASQAGQDHEKLFFGSGTQLSVL.

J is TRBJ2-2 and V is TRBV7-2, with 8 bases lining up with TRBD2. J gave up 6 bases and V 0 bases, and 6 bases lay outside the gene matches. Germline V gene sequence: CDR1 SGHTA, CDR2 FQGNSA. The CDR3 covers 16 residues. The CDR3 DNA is TGTGCCAGCAGCTTAGCGTCTAGCGGGTCGGCCGGGGAGCTGTTTTTT. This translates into CASSLASSGSAGELFF.

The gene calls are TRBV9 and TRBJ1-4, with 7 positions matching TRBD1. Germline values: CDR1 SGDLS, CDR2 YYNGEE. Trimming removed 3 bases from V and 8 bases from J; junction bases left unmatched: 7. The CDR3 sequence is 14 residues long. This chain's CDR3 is CASSGDRVGEKLFF. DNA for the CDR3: TGTGCCAGCAGCGGCGACAGGGTAGGAGAAAAACTGTTTTTT.

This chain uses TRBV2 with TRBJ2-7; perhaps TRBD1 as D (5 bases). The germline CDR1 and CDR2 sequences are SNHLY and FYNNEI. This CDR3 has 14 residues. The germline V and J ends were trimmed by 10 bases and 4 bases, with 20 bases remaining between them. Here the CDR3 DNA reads TGTGCCATCACGCCAGAGGCCTCAGGGTACGAGCAGTACTTC. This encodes CAITPEASGYEQYF. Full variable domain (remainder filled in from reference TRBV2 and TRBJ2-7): EPEVTQTPSHQVTQMGQEVILRCVPISNHLYFYWYRQILGQKVEFLVSFYNNEISEKSEIFDDQFSVERPDGSNFTLKIRSTKLEDSAMYFCAITPEASGYEQYFGPGTRLTVT.

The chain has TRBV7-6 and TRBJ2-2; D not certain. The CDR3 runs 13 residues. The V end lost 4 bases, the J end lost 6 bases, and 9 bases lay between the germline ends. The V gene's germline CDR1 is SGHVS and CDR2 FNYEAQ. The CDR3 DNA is TGTGCCAGCAGCTCGGAGTTCGCCGGGGAGCTGTTTTTT. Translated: CASSSEFAGELFF.